Following are 4 T cell receptor beta chains from one sample sequenced in a study of shared clonotypes between healthy human individuals. Naive-designated CD8 cells lacked CD45RO, were positively enriched for CCR7, and omitted terminally differentiated effector memory CD45RA+ cells. Profiled with immunoSEQ multiplex PCR; TCRdb holds only in-frame clones, not every one. The sample records approximately 740,000 clones, around 92% being singletons. The specimen sequenced was naive CD8+ T cells sorted from blood. These receptors originate from a man between 25 and 39 years old in good health.

Worth noting for this clone: Other nucleotide sequences in the sample specify the same CDR3. This chain connects TRBV27 to TRBJ2-1; 8 nucleotides line up with TRBD2. Looked up from germline, CDR1 is MNHEY and CDR2 is SMNVEV (reference sequence). V gave up 4 bases and J gave up 4 bases; unmatched junction bases: 3. This CDR3 has 14 residues. This CDR3 is CASSSLAGYNEQFF. As DNA, the CDR3 is TGTGCCAGCAGTTCTTTAGCGGGGTACAATGAGCAGTTCTTC.

The chain has TRBV29-1 and TRBJ2-7; 8 bases line up with TRBD1. After removal of 7 bases from V and 2 bases from J, the junction contained 7 bases not matched to a gene. This CDR3 comprises 13 residues. CDR1 is SQVTM and CDR2 is ANQGSEA in the germline V gene. CDR3 region: CSAATGAPYEQYF. CDR3 DNA sequence: TGCAGCGCTGCGACAGGGGCCCCCTACGAGCAGTACTTC.

The DNA for the CDR3 is TGTGCCAGTAGTACAGGGGAATATAGCAATCAGCCCCAGCATTTT. Its translation is CASSTGEYSNQPQHF. The genes are TRBV19 and TRBJ1-5; perhaps TRBD1 as D (6 bases). Germline V CDR1 and CDR2: LNHDA, SQIVND (reference sequence). V gave up 4 bases and J gave up 0 bases, with 10 bases separating them. CDR3 length: 15 residues.

This sequence joins TRBV9 and TRBJ2-6; 10 nucleotides match TRBD1. V gave up 0 bases and J gave up 0 bases; unmatched junction bases: 9. The length of the CDR3 is 20 residues. Per the germline V gene, CDR1 is SGDLS and CDR2 is YYNGEE. This chain's CDR3 is CASSVVSGTGAPSGANVLTF. The CDR3 DNA reads TGTGCCAGCAGCGTAGTTTCTGGGACAGGGGCTCCCTCTGGGGCCAACGTCCTGACTTTC.